This T cell receptor beta chain was obtained from a study of glioma-infiltrating T cells after dendritic cell vaccination. Primers: 60 V beta forward and 13 J beta reverse. Generated by immunoSEQ multiplex PCR, the TCRdb table keeps only in-frame clones and is missing some. This sample has some 91,000 clones; more than 80% occur once, and the top ten carry over 2%. The length of the CDR3 is 16 residues. Germline V gene sequence: CDR1 KGHSH, CDR2 LQKENI. The germline V and J ends were trimmed by 6 bases and 3 bases, with 20 bases remaining between them. The time point: after dendritic cell vaccination, including at tumor progression/relapse.

The sample in question was blood, obtained after dendritic cell vaccination. This TCR derives from a human donor with glioblastoma. This rearrangement joins TRBV18 to TRBJ1-1; D is undetermined. The DNA of the CDR3 is TGTGCCAGCTCCCTGCGGGTCATTACGAGGGACACTGAAGCTTTCTTT. This gives the protein CASSLRVITRDTEAFF. Using reference TRBV18 and TRBJ1-1 for the parts outside the CDR3, the full variable domain is NAGVMQNPRHLVRRRGQEARLRCSPMKGHSHVYWYRQLPEEGLKFMVYLQKENIIDESGMPKERFSAEFPKEGPSILRIQQVVRGDSAAYFCASSLRVITRDTEAFFGQGTRLTVV.